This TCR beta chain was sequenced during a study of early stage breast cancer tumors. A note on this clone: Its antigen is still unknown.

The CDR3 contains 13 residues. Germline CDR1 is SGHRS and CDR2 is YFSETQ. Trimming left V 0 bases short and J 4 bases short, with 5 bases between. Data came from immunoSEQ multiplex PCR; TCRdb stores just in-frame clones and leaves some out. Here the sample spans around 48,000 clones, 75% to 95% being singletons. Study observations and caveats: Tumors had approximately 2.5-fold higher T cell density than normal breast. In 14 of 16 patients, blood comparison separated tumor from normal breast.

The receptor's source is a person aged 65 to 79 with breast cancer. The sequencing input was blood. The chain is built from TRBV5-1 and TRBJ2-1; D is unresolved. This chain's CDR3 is CASSLDTYNEQFF. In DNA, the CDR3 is TGCGCCAGCAGCTTGGATACATACAATGAGCAGTTCTTC.